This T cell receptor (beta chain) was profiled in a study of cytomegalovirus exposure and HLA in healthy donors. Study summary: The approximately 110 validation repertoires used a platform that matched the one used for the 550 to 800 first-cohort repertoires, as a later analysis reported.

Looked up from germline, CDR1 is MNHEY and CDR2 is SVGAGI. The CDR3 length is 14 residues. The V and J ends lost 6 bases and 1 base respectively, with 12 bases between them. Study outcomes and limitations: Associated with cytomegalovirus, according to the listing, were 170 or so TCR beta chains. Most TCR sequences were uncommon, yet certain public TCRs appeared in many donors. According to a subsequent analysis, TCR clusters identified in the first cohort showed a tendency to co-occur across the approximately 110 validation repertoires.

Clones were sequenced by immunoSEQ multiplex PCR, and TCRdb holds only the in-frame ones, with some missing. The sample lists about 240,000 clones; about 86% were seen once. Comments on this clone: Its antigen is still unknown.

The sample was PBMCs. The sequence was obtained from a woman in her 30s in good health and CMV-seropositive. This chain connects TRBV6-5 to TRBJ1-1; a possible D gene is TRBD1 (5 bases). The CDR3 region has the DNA TGTGCCAGCAGCAAGACTGGGGCGAACACTGAAGCTTTCTTT. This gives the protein CASSKTGANTEAFF.